One and the same sample provided the 14 T cell receptor beta chains below, sequenced in a study of blood T cells in healthy people across ages. It was with a sample-barcoded 5' primer and a J-beta primer mix that a second PCR of roughly 6 to 11 cycles was run. In TCRdb, the 5' RACE reads were re-called with MiXCR into one record per CDR3 protein. The sample records roughly 1,800,000 distinct CDR3 sequences, roughly 52% being singletons. What was sequenced was blood. These receptors were collected from a woman aged 40 to 49 in good health.

This chain uses TRBV15 with TRBJ1-4; D may be TRBD1 (6 bases). The CDR3 is 13 amino acids. Germline CDR1 reads LNHNV; CDR2 reads YYDKDF (reference sequence). V lost 8 bases and J 8 bases, leaving 15 bases between the germline ends. For the CDR3, the DNA is TGTGCCACCCTAGGAGGGGGGCAGGAAAAACTGTTTTTT. Protein product: CATLGGGQEKLFF. The variable domain in full, with the rest retrieved from reference TRBV15 and TRBJ1-4, is DAMVIQNPRYQVTQFGKPVTLSCSQTLNHNVMYWYQQKSSQAPKLLFHYYDKDFNNEADTPDNFQSRRPNTSFCFLDIRSPGLGDTAMYLCATLGGGQEKLFFGSGTQLSVL.

The CDR3 region has the DNA TGTGCCAGCAGTGAAGCGGGTCGTCGGGACACCGAGCAGTACTTC. This gives the protein CASSEAGRRDTEQYF. The J gene is TRBJ2-7, the V gene TRBV6-1; weak D call: TRBD1 (6 bases). Germline values: CDR1 MNHNS, CDR2 SASEGT. Trimming shortened V by 0 bases and J by 6 bases, and 15 bases separated the two germline ends. The CDR3 runs 15 residues.

This rearrangement joins TRBV12-3 or TRBV12-4 to TRBJ1-5; D unclear. V shed 2 bases and J shed 0 bases, with 14 bases lying between them. The CDR3 is 17 amino acids. CDR3 sequence (DNA): TGTGCCAGCAGTTTACTACAGACCATAGATAGCAATCAGCCCCAGCATTTT. It specifies CASSLLQTIDSNQPQHF.

This clonotype has a handful of counts. The V and J genes are TRBV19 and TRBJ2-6; D is undetermined. The ends were cut back, 5 bases at V and 0 bases at J, with 8 bases in the middle. The CDR3 covers 15 residues. From germline, CDR1 is LNHDA and CDR2 SQIVND (reference sequence). As DNA, the CDR3 is TGTGCCAGTAGTCGAGAGCTCTCTGGGGCCAACGTCCTGACTTTC. This encodes CASSRELSGANVLTF.

The chain carries TRBV5-4 and TRBJ1-1; TRBD1 matches 8 bases. The ends lost 3 bases at V and 5 bases at J; junction bases unmatched: 9. Germline lookup yields CDR1 SGHNT and CDR2 YYREEE (reference sequence). The CDR3 runs 15 residues. This chain's CDR3 is CASSYPTGAGTEAFF. The CDR3 region has the DNA TGTGCCAGCAGCTATCCGACAGGGGCGGGGACTGAAGCTTTCTTT.

The table lists this clonotype with a few counts. The rearrangement links TRBV28 to TRBJ2-7; D remains unclear. Germline V gene data show CDR1 as MDHEN and CDR2 as SYDVKM. Trimming cost V 6 bases and J 3 bases, with 15 bases left between them. The CDR3 length is 14 residues. The CDR3 bases are TGTGCCAGCAGCCTCATGGGTGAGCGCTACGAGCAGTACTTC. It translates to CASSLMGERYEQYF.

The chain joins TRBV7-6 to TRBJ2-7, with D maybe TRBD1 (6 bases). The CDR3 totals 15 residues. Trimming left V 6 bases short and J 4 bases short, with 19 bases between. CDR1 and CDR2 from the germline V gene are SGHVS and FNYEAQ. CDR3 in amino acids: CASSIGQLGVYEQYF. Here the CDR3 DNA reads TGTGCCAGCAGTATAGGACAGTTGGGAGTGTACGAGCAGTACTTC.

V and J are TRBV5-5 and TRBJ2-7; D might be TRBD2 (5 bases). CDR3 length equals 16 residues. Trimming stripped 0 bases from V and 2 bases from J, with 15 bases between. From germline, CDR1 is SGHKS and CDR2 YYEKEE (reference sequence). Written as DNA, the CDR3 is TGTGCCAGCAGCTTGGTCGGGGATCCCCCTACCTACGAGCAGTACTTC. Amino acids: CASSLVGDPPTYEQYF.

The rearrangement joins TRBV20-1 to TRBJ2-3; no clear D gene. Germline V CDR1 and CDR2: DFQATT, SNEGSKA (reference sequence). The V gene lost 4 bases and the J gene lost 2 bases, with 19 bases spanning the gap. The CDR3 covers 16 residues. CDR3 nucleotides: TGCAGTGCTATTAAGAACCGGGCCGTTGACACAGATACGCAGTATTTT. It yields the protein CSAIKNRAVDTDTQYF.

Here the CDR3 DNA reads TGCGCCAGCAGCGACTCAAGGACAGGGAGGGAAGGCTACACCTTC. It encodes CASSDSRTGREGYTF. The chain carries TRBV5-1 and TRBJ1-2, with 8 positions matching TRBD1. The CDR3 has 15 residues. CDR1 is SGHRS and CDR2 is YFSETQ in the germline V gene. J lost 8 bases, V lost 4 bases, and 13 bases had no gene match.

The chain recombines TRBV6-1 with TRBJ2-6; 8 positions match TRBD1. This CDR3 spans 18 amino acids. The trim removed 6 bases at V and 2 bases at J, leaving 12 bases unmatched. Germline V gene data show CDR1 as MNHNS and CDR2 as SASEGT. The CDR3 DNA sequence: TGTGCCAGCAGGGGCCCGACAGGGGAGCGTCCTGGGGCCAACGTCCTGACTTTC. Translated, it gives CASRGPTGERPGANVLTF.

This clonotype has at least ten counts. This chain uses TRBV29-1 with TRBJ2-5; D not certain. CDR1 is SQVTM, CDR2 ANQGSEA, per germline. V shed 2 bases and J shed 0 bases, with 7 bases lying between them. The CDR3 is 13 amino acids. The CDR3 DNA reads TGCAGCGTTGAACGGGCGGACCAAGAGACCCAGTACTTC. Translated: CSVERADQETQYF. Combining the CDR3 with reference TRBV29-1 and TRBJ2-5 gives the whole variable domain SAVISQKPSRDICQRGTSLTIQCQVDSQVTMMFWYRQQPGQSLTLIATANQGSEATYESGFVIDKFPISRPNLTFSTLTVSNMSPEDSSIYLCSVERADQETQYFGPGTRLLVL.

The CDR3 DNA sequence: TGTGCCAGCAGGACACCAGGGAGCAATCAGCCCCAGCATTTT. Amino acid sequence: CASRTPGSNQPQHF. This chain joins TRBV12-3 or TRBV12-4 and TRBJ1-5; perhaps TRBD1 as D (5 bases). V was clipped by 6 bases and J by 1 base, with 10 bases between them. The CDR3 totals 14 residues.

The chain uses TRBV12-3 or TRBV12-4 and TRBJ2-3, with TRBD2 as a possible D gene (5 bases). V lost 6 bases and J 4 bases, leaving 17 bases between the germline ends. The CDR3 spans 15 residues. The CDR3 protein is CASSPSPAEADTQYF. As DNA, the CDR3 is TGTGCCAGCAGCCCGTCCCCAGCGGAGGCAGATACGCAGTATTTT.